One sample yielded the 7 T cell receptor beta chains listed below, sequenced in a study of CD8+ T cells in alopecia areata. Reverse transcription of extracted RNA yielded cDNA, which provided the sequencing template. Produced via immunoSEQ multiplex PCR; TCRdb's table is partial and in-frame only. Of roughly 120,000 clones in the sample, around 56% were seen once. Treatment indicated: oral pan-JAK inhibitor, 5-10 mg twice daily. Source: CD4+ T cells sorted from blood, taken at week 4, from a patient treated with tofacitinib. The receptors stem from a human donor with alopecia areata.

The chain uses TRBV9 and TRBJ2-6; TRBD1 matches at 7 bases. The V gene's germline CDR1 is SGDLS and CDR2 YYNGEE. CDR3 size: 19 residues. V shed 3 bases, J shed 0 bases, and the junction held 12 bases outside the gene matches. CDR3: CASSEAGGATVSGANVLTF. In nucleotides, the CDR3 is TGTGCCAGCAGCGAGGCAGGGGGAGCAACCGTCTCTGGGGCCAACGTCCTGACTTTC.

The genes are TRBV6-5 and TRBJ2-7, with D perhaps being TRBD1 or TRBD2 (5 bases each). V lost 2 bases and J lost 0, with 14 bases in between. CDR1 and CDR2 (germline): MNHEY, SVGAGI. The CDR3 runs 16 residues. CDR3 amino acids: CASSYDGAASSYEQYF. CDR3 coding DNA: TGTGCCAGCAGTTACGACGGGGCAGCAAGCTCCTACGAGCAGTACTTC.

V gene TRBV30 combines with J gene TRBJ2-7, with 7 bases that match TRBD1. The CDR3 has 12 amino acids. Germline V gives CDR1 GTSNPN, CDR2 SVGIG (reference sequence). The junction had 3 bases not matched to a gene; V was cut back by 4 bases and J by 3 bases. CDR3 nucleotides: TGTGCCTGGACCCGACAGGGCTACGAGCAGTACTTC. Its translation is CAWTRQGYEQYF.

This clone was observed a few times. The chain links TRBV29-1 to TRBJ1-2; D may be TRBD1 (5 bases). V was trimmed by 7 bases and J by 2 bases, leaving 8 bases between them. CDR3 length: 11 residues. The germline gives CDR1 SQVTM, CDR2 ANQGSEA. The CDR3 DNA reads TGCAGCGGGGGGGACAACTATGGCTACACCTTC. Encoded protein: CSGGDNYGYTF.

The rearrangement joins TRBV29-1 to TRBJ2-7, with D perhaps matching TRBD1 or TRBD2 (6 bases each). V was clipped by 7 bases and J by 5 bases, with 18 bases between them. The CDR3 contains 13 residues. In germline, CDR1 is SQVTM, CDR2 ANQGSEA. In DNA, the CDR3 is TGCAGCGCCATAGTCCGGGGGCGACACGAGCAGTACTTC. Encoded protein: CSAIVRGRHEQYF.

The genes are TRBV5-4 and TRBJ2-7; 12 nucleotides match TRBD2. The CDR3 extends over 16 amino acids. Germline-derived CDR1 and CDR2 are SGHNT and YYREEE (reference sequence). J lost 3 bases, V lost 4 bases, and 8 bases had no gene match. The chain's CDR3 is CASSLAPLAGGYEQYF. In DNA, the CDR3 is TGTGCCAGCAGCCTCGCCCCACTAGCGGGGGGCTACGAGCAGTACTTC.

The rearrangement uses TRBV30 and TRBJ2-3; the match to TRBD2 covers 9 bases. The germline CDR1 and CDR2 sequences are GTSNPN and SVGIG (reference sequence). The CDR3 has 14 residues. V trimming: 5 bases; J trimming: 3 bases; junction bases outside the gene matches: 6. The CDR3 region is CAWGLAGVTDTQYF. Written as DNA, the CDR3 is TGTGCCTGGGGGTTAGCGGGAGTAACAGATACGCAGTATTTT.